This T cell receptor (beta chain) emerged from a study of blood T cell repertoires in COVID-19. Germline V gene lookup returns CDR1 SGHTA and CDR2 FQGTGA. The CDR3 runs 13 residues. The junction had 5 bases not matched to a gene; V was cut back by 4 bases and J by 6 bases. Using immunoSEQ multiplex PCR, the repertoire was profiled, and TCRdb retains in-frame clones only, with some absent. The sample consists of around 200,000 clones, about 88% of them appearing once. This clonotype was obtained from a man aged 18 to 29 with active or convalescent COVID-19. The sequenced material came from peripheral blood. The gene calls are TRBV7-3 and TRBJ1-1, with 7 bases aligning to TRBD1. CDR3 loop: CASSSRGQSEAFF. The CDR3 DNA reads TGTGCCAGCAGCTCCCGGGGACAGTCTGAAGCTTTCTTT. The full variable domain, in which reference TRBV7-3 and TRBJ1-1 provide the parts outside the CDR3, is GAGVSQTPSNKVTEKGKYVELRCDPISGHTALYWYRQSLGQGPEFLIYFQGTGAADDSGLPNDRFFAVRPEGSVSTLKIQRTERGDSAVYLCASSSRGQSEAFFGQGTRLTVV.